This T cell receptor beta chain emerged from a study of blood T cell repertoires in COVID-19. On this clone: No conserved phenylalanine or tryptophan is present at the end of the CDR3, so a read error is the likely explanation. No DNA is shown, since the ends of the CDR3 on it are uncertain; the CDR3 is the one TCRdb lists.

The germline CDR1 and CDR2 sequences are MNHEY and SMNVEV (reference sequence). The CDR3 region is 11 residues in length, termini included. TCRdb's table, derived via immunoSEQ multiplex PCR, lists solely in-frame clones and lacks some. The profile covers about 150,000 clones, with roughly 89% appearing a single time and roughly 4.3% taken by the ten largest. The rearrangement uses TRBV27 and TRBJ2-7; TRBD1, as called in the table, went unchecked against the DNA. The sequence derives from a man in his forties or fifties who had recovered from COVID-19. The sample consisted of PBMCs or T cells enriched from blood (not recorded which). CDR3 sequence reads: CASSPTGTGEG.